The entry that follows covers one T cell receptor beta chain sequence. The table lists this clone with a few counts. The specificity of this receptor is unknown. Per-nucleotide qualities are absent, and no much larger clonotype sits a single base away. The sample has other DNA sequences that encode this CDR3 too. The junction shows trimming of 5 bases on V and 0 bases on J, plus 12 bases between the germline ends. The CDR3 numbers 15 residues from cysteine through phenylalanine. Just the 45-base CDR3 DNA is kept, in frame starting at base 1. The CDR1 and CDR2 encoded by the germline V gene are SGHTA and FQGTGA. The data are from a study of beta chain features in type 1 diabetes (dated by TCRdb to 2017 to 2018). Notes on the research overall: Mean age, gender distribution, total cell number and subset yield did not differ between patients and healthy donors. A total of around 110,000,000 sorted cells were examined across all samples, and RNA yield correlated strongly with the number of cells per subset. In the study, recently diagnosed type 1 diabetes patients and matched healthy donors were compared on the TCRB repertoires of their sorted circulating CD4+ T cell subsets. Whereas all 28 donors provided naive and central memory subsets, regulatory and stem cell-like memory subsets were isolated from just 8 patients and roughly 8 healthy donors.

A single peripheral blood draw of roughly 0.11 L on average was collected from each donor into heparinised tubes. A BD FACSAria II was used to sort naive, central memory, regulatory and stem cell-like memory CD4+ T cells with a panel that included CD45RO, CCR7, CD25, CD127, CD95 and CD27. All sorted populations exceeded 95% purity. Right away, PBMCs were isolated by Lymphoprep density gradient centrifugation and were stained directly, with no culture step. So that batch effects would be minimized, each experiment stained and sorted samples in pairs, pairing one healthy donor with one patient. The entire isolated RNA was reverse transcribed using the High Capacity cDNA Reverse Transcription Kit, and thus expressed TCRB transcripts were sequenced. Deep immunoSEQ sequencing was performed on naive, central memory and regulatory T cell samples, with an average of about 3.57 million total reads per sample. After sorted cells were lysed in RLT buffer, RNA was extracted with DNase-treated RNeasy Micro or Mini kits, with the choice depending on cell number. Each cell subset was processed separately to prevent cross-contamination, with patient and healthy donor samples processed together. The immunoSEQ multiplex PCR was used to amplify TCRB sequences from cDNA, generating 87-bp fragments that spanned the CDR3 region. Sequencing of the amplicons was performed on the Illumina HiSeq platform. For the original study's pipeline: Synthetic template baselines were used to correct PCR bias computationally, reads within Hamming distance 2 were collapsed, and singletons that could not be merged were discarded. Reads were aligned against IMGT so that V, D and J genes, CDR3 length and insertions or deletions at six rearrangement sites could be assigned. Within each subset, clonotype counts were normalized to sorted cell number, after which true diversity and Gini coefficients were computed with the tcR R package. The overlap coefficient, calculated on TCRB nucleotide sequences, was used to quantify repertoire sharing. The table was pulled from immuneACCESS by TCRdb, which kept in-frame rearrangements only. Such tables lose some clones; where checked, under half of the loss comes from unresolved V genes, and the rest has no known cause. V and J calls and clone size come straight from that table; D and trimming were deduced from the DNA. The sample table holds about 150,000 clones, of which roughly 9% were seen once. The ten largest clones take up around 0.64% of the sample.

Paper-wide results and their limitations: Sequencing cDNA rather than genomic DNA could over-represent highly expressing activated cells, although activation and CD3 levels did not differ between groups. A moderate but significant shortening of TCRB CDR3 length was observed in type 1 diabetes patients in all four CD4+ subsets. Only small numbers of individuals were included in the HLA sub-analyses, which left unresolved whether HLA type had any influence on TCRB rearrangement. The naive, central memory and regulatory TCRB repertoires appeared to resemble one another more closely among patients than among healthy donors. Patients with type 1 diabetes made fewer insertions and deleted more nucleotides at VDJ recombination sites, implying thymic rearrangement abnormalities. PCR may preferentially amplify shorter templates, but because patient and control samples were amplified and corrected together, any resulting skew would affect both groups equally.

The V and J segments used are TRBV7-3 and TRBJ2-3; TRBD2 is possibly the D segment (6 matching bases). The sequencing sample was made of central memory CD4+ T cells from blood. This receptor was taken from a woman between 25 and 40 years old with type 1 diabetes. The base sequence is TGTGCCAGCAGCCCCGGGACTGGGAGCACAGATACGCAGTATTTT. Its protein is CASSPGTGSTDTQYF. Reference TRBV7-3 and TRBJ2-3 proteins supply the regions before and after the CDR3; the full variable domain is: GAGVSQTPSNKVTEKGKYVELRCDPISGHTALYWYRQSLGQGPEFLIYFQGTGAADDSGLPNDRFFAVRPEGSVSTLKIQRTERGDSAVYLCASSPGTGSTDTQYFGPGTRLTVL.